Listed below are T cell receptor beta chains from one sample, sequenced in a study of regulatory T cells in long-lasting Graves disease. TCRdb fed the multiplex PCR reads into MiXCR, producing one record per CDR3 protein. This table has 450,000 or so distinct CDR3 sequences, roughly 20% appearing once. The material was peripheral blood mononuclear cells (PBMCs), obtained when the disease was refractory, from a patient treated with antithyroid drugs. These receptors came from a female donor with Graves disease. Each CDR3 is given with its conserved first and last residue. Fields, in order: J gene, D gene, clone size, V gene, CDR3 DNA, CDR3 protein. The D gene is left open where the match is weak. Some rows mark clone size as missing; the rest say once, few, many or name a class of expanded clone.

TRBJ2-5,TRBD2,few,TRBV28,TGTGCCAGCAGTTTAGGGACGGGACTAGCCCAAGAGACCCAGTACTTC,CASSLGTGLAQETQYF
TRBJ2-7,-,many,TRBV7-9,TGTGCCAGCAGCTTGAACACCTGGGAGCAGTACTTC,CASSLNTWEQYF
TRBJ2-6,TRBD1,-,TRBV28,TGTGCCAGCGGACCGGACAGGCGCTCTGGGGCCAACGTCCTGACTTTC,CASGPDRRSGANVLTF
TRBJ1-3,-,few,TRBV6-1,TGTGCCAGCAACGGGACTCCGATGTCTGCAAACACCATATATTTT,CASNGTPMSANTIYF
TRBJ2-7,TRBD1,-,TRBV6-1,TGTGCCAGCAGAACCTCACTTTCGAGGACAGGGGACTACGAGCAGTACTTC,CASRTSLSRTGDYEQYF
TRBJ1-4,-,few,TRBV25-1,TGTGCCAGCAGTGATAGGGGAGCTGCTGAAAAACTGTTTTTT,CASSDRGAAEKLFF
TRBJ2-1,TRBD2,once,TRBV27,TGTGCCAGCAGTTTATCGGTAGGGAGGGCCTTGGTTTACGAGCAGTTCTTC,CASSLSVGRALVYEQFF
TRBJ2-6,-,few,TRBV7-2,TGTGCCAGCAGCTTATTGGACTCTGGGGCCAACGTCCTGACTTTC,CASSLLDSGANVLTF
TRBJ2-7,-,many,TRBV28,TGTGCCAGCAGACCCCTTTTGGAGGCGGACTACGAGCAGTACTTC,CASRPLLEADYEQYF
TRBJ2-7,TRBD1,few,TRBV3-1,TGTGCCAGCAGCCAAGATCCCAGGGGGCGATCCTACGAGCAGTACTTC,CASSQDPRGRSYEQYF
TRBJ2-7,-,-,TRBV11-2,TGTGCCAGCAGCCCAATAGGCAGACCAGGTAGCGCCTACGAGCAGTACTTC,CASSPIGRPGSAYEQYF
TRBJ1-1,-,-,TRBV29-1,TGCAGCGTCCACAGGGACACTGAAGCTTTCTTT,CSVHRDTEAFF
TRBJ2-7,-,-,TRBV5-1,TGCGCCAGCAGCTTGGGGTCAGGGGTTACCGAGCAGTACTTC,CASSLGSGVTEQYF
TRBJ1-1,-,-,TRBV28,TGTGCCAGCAGTTCCTATTGGAAAGCTTTCTTT,CASSSYWKAFF
TRBJ2-1,TRBD2,-,TRBV29-1,TGCAGCGTTCCCAGACTAGCGGGAGCCTCTGAGCAGTTCTTC,CSVPRLAGASEQFF
TRBJ2-2,-,few,TRBV5-1,TGCGCCAGCAGCCCGGGACGGCTAACGAACACCGGGGAGCTGTTTTTT,CASSPGRLTNTGELFF
TRBJ1-1,-,-,TRBV30,TGTGCCTGGAGCAACACCGGGTTACTCACACCGGGGGCTTTCTTT,CAWSNTGLLTPGAFF
TRBJ2-7,-,many,TRBV5-1,TGCGCCAGCAGCTTGGGTGCAGGGCCCTCCTACGAGCAGTACTTC,CASSLGAGPSYEQYF
TRBJ2-7,TRBD2,many,TRBV11-2,TGTGCCAGCAGCTTAGTGGGAAATAGCGGGAGGGCCTACGAGCAGTACTTC,CASSLVGNSGRAYEQYF
TRBJ2-7,TRBD2,-,TRBV5-1,TGCGCCAGCAGGACTAGCGAATCCTACGAGCAGTACTTC,CASRTSESYEQYF
TRBJ1-1,TRBD1,-,TRBV5-1,TGCGCCAGCAGCTTGGGGCGGGACAGGGCCACTGAAGCTTCCTTT,CASSLGRDRATEASF
TRBJ2-7,-,once,TRBV7-9,TGTGCCAGCAGCCACCTCCCGGCAGGGGCCTACGAGCAGTACTTC,CASSHLPAGAYEQYF
TRBJ2-7,-,few,TRBV18,TGTGCCAGCTCACCAAGCAGGGGGGCCGTCTACGAGCAGTACTTC,CASSPSRGAVYEQYF
TRBJ1-1,TRBD1,-,TRBV29-1,TGCAGCGTTGAAAACCCGACAGGGGTGGACACTGAAGCTTTCTTT,CSVENPTGVDTEAFF
TRBJ2-2,-,-,TRBV7-2,TGTGCCAGCAGCCCCAGCGCTGGCGGGGAGCTGTTTTTT,CASSPSAGGELFF
TRBJ2-7,-,many,TRBV11-1,TGTGCCAGCAGCCCCCGGGCAGCCTACGAGCAGTACTTC,CASSPRAAYEQYF
TRBJ1-2,-,few,TRBV25-1,TGTGCCAGCAGTGAACCCGCTCAGGGCGGATGGAACGGCTACACCTTC,CASSEPAQGGWNGYTF
TRBJ1-1,-,-,TRBV29-1,TGCAGCGGAGGCAGCCCCCGGCTGGCTTTCTTT,CSGGSPRLAFF
TRBJ2-7,TRBD2,-,TRBV30,TGTGCCTGGACTCCAGCGGGAAGCGACGAGCAGTACTTC,CAWTPAGSDEQYF
TRBJ1-2,TRBD1,-,TRBV20-1,TGCAGTGCTAGTGAGGGAGGGGGCCGTGGCTACACCTTC,CSASEGGGRGYTF
TRBJ2-6,-,many,TRBV28,TGTGCCAGCAGGCCCTCTCGGACAGACTCTGGGGCCAACGTCCTGACTTTC,CASRPSRTDSGANVLTF
TRBJ1-2,-,few,TRBV4-1,TGCGCCAGCAGCCAAGGCGAGACATTGAACTATGGCTACACCTTC,CASSQGETLNYGYTF
TRBJ1-1,-,-,TRBV11-2,TGTGCCAGCAGCTCATCCCTCGGGGACGGACTTCGAGCTTTCTTT,CASSSSLGDGLRAFF
TRBJ2-5,-,-,TRBV19,TGTGCCAGTAGGGCCCCCAAAGAGACCCAGTACTTC,CASRAPKETQYF
TRBJ2-5,TRBD2,many,TRBV28,TGTGCCAGCAGTTGGCTGGGGACTAGCGGCCAAGAGACCCAGTACTTC,CASSWLGTSGQETQYF
TRBJ1-1,TRBD1,-,TRBV3-1,TGTGCCAGCAGCCAAGGTTCAGGGGGCTTCACTGAAGCTTTCTTT,CASSQGSGGFTEAFF
TRBJ2-5,TRBD2,many,TRBV11-2,TGTGCCAGCAGCCTTGACCTAGCGGGAGAGTTAGAGACCCAGTACTTC,CASSLDLAGELETQYF
TRBJ1-5,TRBD1,few,TRBV19,TGTGCCAGTCAGGGGGAGAGTAGCAATCAGCCCCAGCATTTT,CASQGESSNQPQHF
TRBJ1-2,TRBD1,many,TRBV5-1,TGCGCCAGCAGCTTGGCCGATCACAGGGGGCCAACCTATGGCTACACCTTC,CASSLADHRGPTYGYTF
TRBJ1-2,-,few,TRBV12-3/TRBV12-4,TGTGCCAGCACAGGGGAGGATGGCTACACCTTC,CASTGEDGYTF